The table lists the clone carrying this TCR beta chain with a few counts. Its matching antigen is unknown. Only in-frame clones appear in the TCRdb table, and some are missing; sequencing was by immunoSEQ multiplex PCR. Here the sample spans some 11,000 clones, 79% being singletons. The data are from a study of regulatory dendritic cells for organ transplantation. Points from the study as a whole: Between individuals, the alloreactive memory CD8+ T cell pool differed considerably.

Germline CDR1 is SQVTM and CDR2 is ANQGSEA. This CDR3 has 13 residues. Deletions cut 0 bases from V and 6 bases from J, with 11 bases between. Sorted subsets were CFSE-labeled and cultured approximately 5 days with allogeneic dendritic cells. Memory T cells were CD45RO+, naive were CD45RA+, sorted by FACS. The sequence was collected from a human donor in good health. Sequences were obtained from naive CD8+ T cells from blood cultured with regulatory dendritic cells. Subset of the sample: CD45RA+ naive T cells. The genes are TRBV29-1 and TRBJ1-2; D uncertain. The CDR3 nucleotides are TGCAGCGTTGAAGACTCCCGGGGAGATGGCTACACCTTC. Translating gives CSVEDSRGDGYTF.